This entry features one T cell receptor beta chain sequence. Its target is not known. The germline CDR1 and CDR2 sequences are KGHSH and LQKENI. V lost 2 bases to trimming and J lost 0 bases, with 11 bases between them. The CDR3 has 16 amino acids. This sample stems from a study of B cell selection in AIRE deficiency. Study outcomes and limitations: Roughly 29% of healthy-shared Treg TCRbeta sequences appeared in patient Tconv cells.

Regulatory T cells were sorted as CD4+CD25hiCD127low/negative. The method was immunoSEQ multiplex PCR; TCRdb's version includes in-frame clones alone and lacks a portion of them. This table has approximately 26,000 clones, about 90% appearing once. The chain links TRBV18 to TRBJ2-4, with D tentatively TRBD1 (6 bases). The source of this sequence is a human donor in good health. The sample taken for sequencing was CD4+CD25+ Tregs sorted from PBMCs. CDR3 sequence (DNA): TGTGCCAGCTCACCAACAGGGATGACAGCCAAAAACATTCAGTACTTC. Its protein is CASSPTGMTAKNIQYF.